This is a list of T cell receptor beta chains from one sample in a study of shared T cell receptors in the human thymus. Repertoires were generated with immunoSEQ multiplex PCR, while TCRdb's copy carries only in-frame clones and drops some. Of over 450,000 clones in the sample, 75% to 80% were seen once. These data are also associated with another study on human thymus T cells.

The sample comprised thymocytes. The receptors originated from a boy less than two years old with a congenital heart defect. The CDR3 runs from the conserved cysteine through the conserved F or W. D genes are given only for firm matches. Expanded clones are given a class, and other clones once, few, many or no size at all.

clone_size	v_call	j_call	d_call	cdr3_nt	cdr3_aa
NA	TRBV4-3	TRBJ2-1	TRBD2	TGCGCCAGCAGCTTCAATAGCGGGAGTTACAATGAGCAGTTCTTC	CASSFNSGSYNEQFF
few	TRBV30	TRBJ2-3	TRBD2	TGTGCCTGGATAACGGGGGGGCTTGGGTATTTT	CAWITGGLGYF
NA	TRBV6-6	TRBJ2-7	NA	TGTGCCAGCAGTTCACGCTCCGGGTCCGACTACGAGCAGTACTTC	CASSSRSGSDYEQYF
NA	TRBV19	TRBJ2-5	NA	TGTGCCAGTAAAACTACTGTAAACCTAGGGACCCAGTACTTC	CASKTTVNLGTQYF
NA	TRBV30	TRBJ2-2	TRBD2	TGTGCCTGGAGTGGACCAAAGAGCGGGAGTAGGGTCGGGGAGCTGTTTTTT	CAWSGPKSGSRVGELFF
once	TRBV15	TRBJ2-5	NA	TGTGCCACCAGCAGAGATGGGGTGGGGGAGGCCCAGTACTTC	CATSRDGVGEAQYF
NA	TRBV30	TRBJ2-1	NA	TGTGCCTGGAGTGTACCCCTTCCTCGGCGGTTCTCCTACAATGAGCAGTTCTTC	CAWSVPLPRRFSYNEQFF
NA	TRBV11-2	TRBJ1-2	NA	TGTGCCAGCAGCACTAGAGGGGGTATGAACTATGGCTACACCTTC	CASSTRGGMNYGYTF
NA	TRBV28	TRBJ2-7	TRBD1	TGTGCCAGCAGTTGGACAGGGGGGGACGAGCAGTACTTC	CASSWTGGDEQYF
NA	TRBV4-3	TRBJ1-1	NA	TGCGCCAGCAGCCCCCTTGGGGGGGCACGGAACACTGAAGCTTTCTTT	CASSPLGGARNTEAFF
NA	TRBV28	TRBJ2-4	NA	TGTGCCAGCAGTCCTAAATGCCCTCAGGGTTCGGCCAAAAACATTCAGTACTTC	CASSPKCPQGSAKNIQYF
NA	TRBV6-1	TRBJ2-1	NA	TGTGCCAGCAGTGATGTTCGAGTCGGGAATGGTAATGAGCAGTTCTTC	CASSDVRVGNGNEQFF
NA	TRBV2	TRBJ1-2	TRBD1	TGTGCCAGCAGTAGGACAGGGAAGGGCCCTGATGGCTACACCTTC	CASSRTGKGPDGYTF
NA	TRBV18	TRBJ1-2	NA	TGTGCCAGCTCACCAACCAACAGAAGACTATGTGGCTACACCTTC	CASSPTNRRLCGYTF
NA	TRBV5-6	TRBJ2-7	TRBD2	TGTGCCAGCAGCTTGGGGGGGGAGGGCTACGAGCAGTACTTC	CASSLGGEGYEQYF
NA	TRBV19	TRBJ2-7	TRBD1	TGTGCCAGTAGTATCGGACAGGGGACCTACGAGCAGTACTTC	CASSIGQGTYEQYF
NA	TRBV27	TRBJ2-3	NA	TGTGCCAGCCCCATACAAGATACGCAGTATTTT	CASPIQDTQYF
few	TRBV19	TRBJ1-3	NA	TGTGCCAGTAGTATGGGGCGGGAAACTGGAAACACCATATATTTT	CASSMGRETGNTIYF
few	TRBV11-2	TRBJ2-7	TRBD1	TGTGCCAGCAGCTTAATCCCCGGGACAGGGGTTTACGAGCAGTACTTC	CASSLIPGTGVYEQYF
NA	TRBV5-1	TRBJ2-1	TRBD1	TGCGCCAGCAGCTCGTCCCGGGACAGGGGCGATGAGCAGTTCTTC	CASSSSRDRGDEQFF
NA	TRBV29-1	TRBJ2-7	NA	TGCAGCGTTGCGTTCAGGGGTTCCCCAAGGTCCTACGAGCAGTACTTC	CSVAFRGSPRSYEQYF
NA	TRBV7-9	TRBJ1-5	NA	TGTGCCAGCAGCTTATCAGGGCCTAATCAGCCCCAGCATTTT	CASSLSGPNQPQHF
NA	TRBV4-1	TRBJ1-5	NA	TGCGCCAGCAGCCAAGGGGCGTTGGGCAATCAGCCCCAGCATTTT	CASSQGALGNQPQHF
NA	TRBV7-9	TRBJ1-2	TRBD1	TGTGCCAGCAGCTTAGGACAGGGAAGCTATGGCTACACCTTC	CASSLGQGSYGYTF
NA	TRBV5-4	TRBJ2-5	TRBD2	TGTGCCAGCAGCCGCCTCGGAGCGGGAAAAGAGACCCAGTACTTC	CASSRLGAGKETQYF
few	TRBV30	TRBJ1-5	TRBD1	TGTGCCTGGGGAAGACAGGGTGGTGTCTATCAGCCCCAGCATTTT	CAWGRQGGVYQPQHF
NA	TRBV25-1	TRBJ1-2	NA	TGTGCCAGCAGGCCAACAGGCGCCTATGGCTACACCTTC	CASRPTGAYGYTF
once	TRBV19	TRBJ2-1	NA	TGTGCCAGTAGTATGTACCCCCCGATGGCGGGACCCTACAATGAGCAGTTCTTC	CASSMYPPMAGPYNEQFF
NA	TRBV6-1	TRBJ2-7	NA	TGTGCCAGCAGTGTACAGGGAGCGGCATTGTACGAGCAGTACTTC	CASSVQGAALYEQYF
NA	TRBV7-6	TRBJ2-2	NA	TGTGCCAGCAGCTTAGTTCGGGGGGCGGGCACCGGGGAGCTGTTTTTT	CASSLVRGAGTGELFF
NA	TRBV5-1	TRBJ2-1	NA	TGCGCCAGCAGTTTCGAGGAAGATGAGCAGTTCTTC	CASSFEEDEQFF
NA	TRBV15	TRBJ2-1	TRBD2	TGTGCCACCAGCAGAGGGTCGGGAGGCAATGAGCAGTTCTTC	CATSRGSGGNEQFF
few	TRBV15	TRBJ1-2	TRBD1	TGTGCCACCAGCAGAGATGGACAGGGGAGGCTTTATGGCTACACCTTC	CATSRDGQGRLYGYTF
few	TRBV30	TRBJ2-7	TRBD2	TGTGCCTGGAGTGTCCTCGGGGGGGCGGGAAGTGACACAGAGGACTACGAGCAGTACTTC	CAWSVLGGAGSDTEDYEQYF
NA	TRBV4-3	TRBJ2-2	NA	TGCGCCAGCAGCCAAGAGACACACCCGAACACCGGGGAGCTGTTTTTT	CASSQETHPNTGELFF